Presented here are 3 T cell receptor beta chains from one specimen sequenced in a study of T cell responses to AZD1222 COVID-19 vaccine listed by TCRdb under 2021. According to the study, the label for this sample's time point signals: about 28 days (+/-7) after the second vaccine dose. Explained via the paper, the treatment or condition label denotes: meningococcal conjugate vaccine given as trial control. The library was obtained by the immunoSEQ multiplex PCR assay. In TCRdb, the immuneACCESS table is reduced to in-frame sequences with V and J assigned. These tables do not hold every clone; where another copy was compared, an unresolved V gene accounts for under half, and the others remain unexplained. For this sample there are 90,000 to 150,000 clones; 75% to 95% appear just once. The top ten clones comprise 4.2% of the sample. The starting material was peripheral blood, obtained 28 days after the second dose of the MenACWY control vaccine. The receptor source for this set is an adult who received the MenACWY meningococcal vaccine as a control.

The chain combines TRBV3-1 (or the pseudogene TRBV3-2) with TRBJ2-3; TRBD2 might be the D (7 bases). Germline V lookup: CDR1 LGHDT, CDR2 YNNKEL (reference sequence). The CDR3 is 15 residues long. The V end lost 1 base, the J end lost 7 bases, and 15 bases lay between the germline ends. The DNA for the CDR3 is TGTGCCAGCAGCCAAGCCCCGGGGGGCCACCATACGCAGTATTTT. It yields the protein CASSQAPGGHHTQYF.

CDR3 DNA: TGTGCCAGCAGCTTAGGACAGGGGGCGGGTGAAAAACTGTTTTTT. It specifies CASSLGQGAGEKLFF. The chain combines TRBV7-8 with TRBJ1-4, with 10 bases matching TRBD1. Germline-derived CDR1 and CDR2 are SGHVS and FQNEAQ. This CDR3 region has 15 residues. V was pared by 1 base and J by 7 bases, with 3 bases of the junction left unmatched.

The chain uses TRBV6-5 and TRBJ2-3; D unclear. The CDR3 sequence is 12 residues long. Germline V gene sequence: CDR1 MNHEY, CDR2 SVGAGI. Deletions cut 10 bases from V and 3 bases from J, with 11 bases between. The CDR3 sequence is CATRFGTDTQYF. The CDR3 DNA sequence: TGTGCCACCCGATTCGGGACAGATACGCAGTATTTT.